Shown below are 17 T cell receptor beta chains from a single sample sequenced in a study of cytomegalovirus exposure and HLA in healthy donors. PCR amplification relied on 60 Vbeta primers (plus 13 Jbeta primers). Here immunoSEQ multiplex PCR was the method, and the copy in TCRdb shows in-frame clones only, minus some. Seen here are tens of thousands of clones, approximately 71% observed once, and the top ten hold approximately 5.5%. The specimen was PBMCs. The receptors were sampled from a man between 50 and 59 years old in good health and CMV-seronegative.

This clone came up a few times. The J gene is TRBJ2-1, the V gene TRBV14; D uncertain. This CDR3 is built from 16 residues. Germline V gives CDR1 SGHDN, CDR2 FVKESK. Trimming pared 4 bases from V and 0 bases from J, leaving 13 bases between. CDR3 protein: CASSPNRGGSYNEQFF. CDR3 coding DNA: TGTGCCAGCAGCCCAAATCGAGGCGGCTCCTACAATGAGCAGTTCTTC. The complete variable domain, with remaining parts taken from reference TRBV14 and TRBJ2-1, reads EAGVTQFPSHSVIEKGQTVTLRCDPISGHDNLYWYRRVMGKEIKFLLHFVKESKQDESGMPNNRFLAERTGGTYSTLKVQPAELEDSGVYFCASSPNRGGSYNEQFFGPGTRLTVL.

Concerning this clone: Relative to the germline gene, one junction end is altered; a read error may explain this. The J gene is TRBJ1-2, the V gene TRBV7-7, with D hard to call. CDR1 is SSHAT and CDR2 is FNYEAQ in the germline V gene (reference sequence). CDR3 size: 13 residues. CDR3 in amino acids: CASSFRGRGGYTF. In DNA, the CDR3 is TGTGCTAGCAGCTTTCGGGGTCGAGGTGGCTACACCTTC.

The chain combines TRBV7-9 with TRBJ2-5; D not resolved. The CDR3 has 16 amino acids. Germline-derived CDR1 and CDR2 are SEHNR and FQNEAQ (reference sequence). The ends were cut back, 0 bases at V and 3 bases at J, with 14 bases in the middle. CDR3 bases: TGTGCCAGCAGCTTAGCCCCCCGAGTCCGTAAAGAGACCCAGTACTTC. Translated, it gives CASSLAPRVRKETQYF.

V usage is TRBV2 and J usage is TRBJ2-3; 10 positions agree with TRBD2. The CDR3 covers 15 residues. Germline values: CDR1 SNHLY, CDR2 FYNNEI. Trimming took 4 bases from V and 3 from J; bases not matched to a gene: 4. In nucleotides, the CDR3 is TGTGCCAGCAGTGTGGCACTAGCGGGGACAGATACGCAGTATTTT. Translating it yields CASSVALAGTDTQYF. Complete variable domain (other parts from reference TRBV2 and TRBJ2-3): EPEVTQTPSHQVTQMGQEVILRCVPISNHLYFYWYRQILGQKVEFLVSFYNNEISEKSEIFDDQFSVERPDGSNFTLKIRSTKLEDSAMYFCASSVALAGTDTQYFGPGTRLTVL.

Here the CDR3 reads CASSAVGSEQYF. The CDR3, as DNA: TGTGCCAGCAGTGCCGTCGGTTCCGAGCAGTACTTC. The chain combines TRBV6-1 with TRBJ2-7; no definite D call. Trimming pared 4 bases from V and 6 bases from J, leaving 10 bases between. CDR1 is MNHNS, CDR2 SASEGT, per germline. This CDR3 has 12 amino acids.

This clone has at least ten counts. The chain couples TRBV5-4 to TRBJ1-1, with a possible D match to TRBD1 (6 bases). Looked up from germline, CDR1 is SGHNT and CDR2 is YYREEE (reference sequence). With 4 bases removed from V and 5 bases from J, the gap between germline ends came to 18 bases. This CDR3 region has 15 residues. The CDR3 sequence is CASSLQSGGGTEAFF. As DNA, the CDR3 is TGTGCCAGCAGCCTCCAATCGGGAGGGGGTACTGAAGCTTTCTTT.

This clone came up once. V is TRBV5-5 and J is TRBJ1-5; TRBD1 matches at 8 bases. The germline gives CDR1 SGHKS, CDR2 YYEKEE (reference sequence). The junction had 3 bases not matched to a gene; V was cut back by 0 bases and J by 7 bases. The CDR3 is 14 residues long. This CDR3 reads CASSLGSGGQPQHF. The CDR3 coding sequence is TGTGCCAGCAGCTTGGGGTCAGGGGGCCAGCCCCAGCATTTT. The variable domain in full, with the rest retrieved from reference TRBV5-5 and TRBJ1-5, is DAGVTQSPTHLIKTRGQQVTLRCSPISGHKSVSWYQQVLGQGPQFIFQYYEKEERGRGNFPDRFSARQFPNYSSELNVNALLLGDSALYLCASSLGSGGQPQHFGDGTRLSIL.

The rearrangement links TRBV27 to TRBJ1-2; 8 bases agree with TRBD1. Germline V gives CDR1 MNHEY, CDR2 SMNVEV (reference sequence). This CDR3 contains 15 residues. V lost 5 bases and J lost 4; bases outside the gene matches: 9. This CDR3 is CASSPGQGPSYGYTF. The CDR3 DNA is TGTGCCAGCAGTCCTGGACAGGGACCTAGCTATGGCTACACCTTC.

The V gene is TRBV21-1, the J gene TRBJ2-1; the table's D call, TRBD1, has no DNA check behind it. TRBV21-1 is classified as a pseudogene. This CDR3 is 14 amino acids long. CDR3 region: CASSPSGGWNEQFF. Written as DNA, the CDR3 is TGTGCCAGCAGCCCGAGTGGGGGCTGGAATGAGCAGTTCTTC.

This chain uses TRBV6-1 with TRBJ1-3; D is undetermined. V was trimmed by 4 bases and J by 7 bases, leaving 20 bases between them. The CDR3 loop spans 16 amino acids. CDR1 MNHNS and CDR2 SASEGT come from the germline V gene. CDR3 bases: TGTGCCAGCAGTGGAAGGAGGGATGGGAGTCGGAACACCATATATTTT. Translation gives CASSGRRDGSRNTIYF.

This clone was detected a few times. This rearrangement joins TRBV2 to TRBJ2-5, with 9 nucleotides matching TRBD2. The V gene end was trimmed by 5 bases and the J gene end by 5 bases; junction bases not matched to a gene: 6. The germline gives CDR1 SNHLY, CDR2 FYNNEI. CDR3 length equals 14 residues. CDR3 region: CASSSRGGLETQYF. DNA of the CDR3: TGTGCCAGCAGTTCGCGGGGGGGCTTGGAGACCCAGTACTTC. Variable domain in full (rest from reference TRBV2 and TRBJ2-5): EPEVTQTPSHQVTQMGQEVILRCVPISNHLYFYWYRQILGQKVEFLVSFYNNEISEKSEIFDDQFSVERPDGSNFTLKIRSTKLEDSAMYFCASSSRGGLETQYFGPGTRLLVL.

The V gene is TRBV6-5, the J gene TRBJ1-4; TRBD1 matches 7 bases. The germline V gene encodes CDR1 MNHEY and CDR2 SVGAGI. The CDR3 has 16 amino acids. With V trimmed by 0 bases and J by 9 bases, 10 bases remained unmatched. Here the CDR3 DNA reads TGTGCCAGCAGTTACTCGAACCAGGGGGAACATAAAAAACTGTTTTTT. Its translation: CASSYSNQGEHKKLFF.

A few counts support this clone. The chain uses TRBV7-9 and TRBJ1-1; D may be TRBD1 (5 bases). There are 12 residues in the CDR3. Germline CDR1 and CDR2: SEHNR and FQNEAQ (reference sequence). Trimming pared 5 bases from V and 4 bases from J, leaving 8 bases between. The CDR3, as DNA: TGTGCCAGCAGCCAGGGTGGCACTGAAGCTTTCTTT. Its translation is CASSQGGTEAFF.

The gene calls are TRBV27 and TRBJ2-1, with 7 bases identical to TRBD2. Trimming at V came to 3 bases and at J to 9 bases, leaving 8 bases not matched to a gene. From germline, CDR1 is MNHEY and CDR2 SMNVEV (reference sequence). The CDR3 spans 14 residues. The CDR3 is CASSFDDWEGEQFF. For the CDR3, the DNA is TGTGCCAGCAGTTTTGATGATTGGGAGGGTGAGCAGTTCTTC.

As to this clone: Relative to the germline gene, one junction end is altered; a read error may explain this. Other DNA sequences in the same sample also yield this CDR3. The chain couples TRBV9 to TRBJ1-5; D is perhaps TRBD1 (5 bases). The CDR3 extends over 14 amino acids. The germline CDR1 and CDR2 sequences are SGDLS and YYNGEE. The CDR3 sequence is CASSAVREGQPQHF. In DNA, the CDR3 is TGCGCCAGCAGCGCCGTCAGGGAGGGTCAGCCCCAGCATTTT.

CDR3 nucleotides: TGCGCCAGCTCCAGGGGGTCCTACAATGAGCAGTTCTTC. This translates into CASSRGSYNEQFF. The chain links TRBV10-1 to TRBJ2-1; 7 nucleotides align to TRBD1. This CDR3 has 13 amino acids. V dropped 8 bases and J dropped 1; count of bases not matched to a gene: 2. Germline V gene lookup returns CDR1 WNHNN and CDR2 SYGVQD (reference sequence).

This clone is classed as medium-sized. V and J are TRBV5-1 and TRBJ1-1; D possibly corresponds to TRBD1 (5 bases). V was trimmed by 5 bases and J by 1 base, leaving 15 bases between them. The CDR3 extends over 15 amino acids. CDR1 and CDR2 from the germline V gene are SGHRS and YFSETQ. The CDR3 bases are TGCGCCAGCAGGGAAGGGGTAGCCAGGAACACTGAAGCTTTCTTT. Its translation is CASREGVARNTEAFF.